Below, one T cell receptor beta chain is given with its context. Its cognate antigen is unknown. The sample comes from a study of spatial heterogeneity in lung cancer. Overall study: Each time, sequencing found more beta-chain sequences than alpha-chain sequences. Every unique TCR and UMI combination, on average, appeared more than ten times in raw reads.

TCRdb itself ran the 5' RACE reads through MiXCR, one entry per CDR3 protein. The table includes about 46,000 distinct CDR3 sequences, approximately 10% detected once. The time point here: blood at routine non-recurrence follow-up after resection. Overall study findings and caveats: TCRs found ubiquitously expanded in tumor appeared in blood more at resection than at follow-up.

Germline CDR1 and CDR2: MNHEY and SVGEGT. This CDR3 has 15 amino acids. V shed 6 bases and J 5 bases; nucleotides not matched to a gene: 12. The source of this sequence is a male donor with early-stage non-small cell lung cancer. The sequencing here drew on PBMCs, taken at follow-up. The chain is built from TRBV6-2 or TRBV6-3 and TRBJ2-5, with 7 bases fitting TRBD2. Here the CDR3 reads CASSPSRGGSETQYF. The DNA for the CDR3 is TGTGCCAGCAGCCCCTCTCGCGGGGGATCGGAGACCCAGTACTTC.